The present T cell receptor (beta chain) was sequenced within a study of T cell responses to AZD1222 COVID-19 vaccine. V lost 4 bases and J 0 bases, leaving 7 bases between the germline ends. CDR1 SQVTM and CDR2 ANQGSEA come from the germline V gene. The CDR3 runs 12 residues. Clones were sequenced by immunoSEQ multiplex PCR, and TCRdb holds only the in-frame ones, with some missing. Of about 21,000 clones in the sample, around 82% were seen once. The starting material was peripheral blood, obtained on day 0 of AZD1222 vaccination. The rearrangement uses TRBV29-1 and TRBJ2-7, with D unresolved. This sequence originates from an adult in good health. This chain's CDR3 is CSVAGSSYEQYF. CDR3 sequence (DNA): TGCAGCGTTGCCGGAAGCTCCTACGAGCAGTACTTC.